This TCR beta chain was identified in a study of blood T cell repertoires in COVID-19 (dated by TCRdb to the early 2020s). About the investigation overall: The collaborator samples originated in the United States, Italy and Spain and spanned the acute and convalescent phases of COVID-19. The prospective study material was composed of cDNA or gDNA derived from T cells, B-cell-depleted T cells, or PBMCs. Deeply sampled blood TCRbeta repertoires from subjects exposed to, actively infected with, or recovered from COVID-19 were included in the dataset. The repertoires were released in a freely available public database meant as a resource for research on the immune response to SARS-CoV-2. Samples came from the ongoing ImmuneRACE study (first 160 participants) plus 1,254 subjects from 6 global collaborators. A de-identified subject ID, COVID-19 status, age in years and sex were almost always included in the sample metadata. Where HLA class I and class II types were available, the types were taken from metadata supplied by the sample provider, not from assay-based typing. Overall study results and their limits: How much clinical and demographic metadata was included differed by source and by participant, and the metadata was provided uncurated.

The immunoSEQ Assay, a bias-controlled multiplex PCR, was used to amplify TCRbeta CDR3 regions from genomic DNA. In the authors' own workflow: The number of nucleated cells in each sample was estimated from the amplification of reference gene primers within the assay. To quantify the absolute abundance of each unique TCRbeta CDR3 rearrangement, sequence reads were collapsed and filtered. For each sample, productive Simpson clonality was calculated as the square root of Simpson's diversity index over productive rearrangements. TCRdb provides this immuneACCESS table in a form limited to in-frame rearrangements. Some clones are lacking; in checked studies, under half of them reflect an unresolved V gene, and why the rest are absent is not known. V, J and clone size derive from that table, while D and trimming were established from the DNA sequence. Present in this sample are 250,000 to 300,000 clones, approximately 83% of which were seen just once. The ten most abundant clones make up about 11% of the sample.

The junction shows trimming of 3 bases on V and 1 base on J, plus 12 bases between the germline ends. The CDR1 and CDR2 encoded by the germline V gene are MNHNS and SASEGT. The CDR3 numbers 15 residues from cysteine through phenylalanine. The entry retains the CDR3 DNA only, 45 bases that are in frame from base 1. This clone was found once. Its cognate antigen has yet to be identified. No base-level quality is on record; no much larger clone is a single base apart. Each collaborating institution followed its own protocols to collect whole blood in K2EDTA tubes. For TCRbeta analysis, collaborator samples were shipped as frozen whole blood, as isolated PBMCs, or as DNA extracted from either sample type.

The sample comprised peripheral blood. This TCR was recovered from a woman aged 70 to 79 with acute or convalescent COVID-19. The chain employs TRBV6-1 and TRBJ1-2; tentative D gene TRBD1, with 6 bases matching. The DNA sequence reads TGTGCCAGCAGTGAGGTCGGGACATTTAACTATGGCTACACCTTC. This sequence encodes CASSEVGTFNYGYTF.